Each of the 11 T cell receptor beta chains below was sequenced from the same sample in a study of blood T cell repertoires in COVID-19. Produced via immunoSEQ multiplex PCR; TCRdb's table is partial and in-frame only. The data show about 260,000 clones, with approximately 88% seen just once and more than 0.55% held by the top ten. Input material: peripheral blood. These TCRs come from a human donor in a cohort sampled during active COVID-19.

The V gene is TRBV27, the J gene TRBJ1-2, with D perhaps matching TRBD1 (5 bases). The CDR3 sequence is 18 residues long. Trimming removed 1 base from V and 4 bases from J, with 22 bases in between. CDR1 is MNHEY and CDR2 is SMNVEV in the germline V gene (reference sequence). The CDR3 region has the DNA TGTGCCAGCAGTTTATTTCCCCCGACAGAGCTCCGACGCTATGGCTACACCTTC. The encoded protein is CASSLFPPTELRRYGYTF.

The chain combines TRBV28 with TRBJ1-6; 9 bases are a match to TRBD1. The CDR3 is 15 residues long. Per germline, CDR1 MDHEN and CDR2 SYDVKM. V shed 3 bases and J 9 bases; nucleotides not matched to a gene: 6. The CDR3 reads CASSFGTGISSPLHF. The CDR3 DNA reads TGTGCCAGCAGTTTCGGGACAGGGATCAGTTCACCCCTCCACTTT.

V and J are TRBV7-6 and TRBJ2-7; 10 positions match TRBD1. Per germline, CDR1 SGHVS and CDR2 FNYEAQ. The CDR3 consists of 14 residues. The J segment lost 4 bases and the V segment lost 4 bases, leaving 4 bases of the junction unmatched. CDR3 nucleotide sequence: TGTGCCAGCAGCTCCCGACAGGGGGCATACGAGCAGTACTTC. Translating gives CASSSRQGAYEQYF.

The chain joins TRBV7-9 to TRBJ2-7, with 8 bases lining up with TRBD1. V was pared by 1 base and J by 2 bases, with 4 bases of the junction left unmatched. Germline V CDR1 and CDR2: SEHNR, FQNEAQ (reference sequence). The CDR3 covers 15 residues. The CDR3: CASSLVQGVPYEQYF. CDR3 coding DNA: TGTGCCAGCAGCTTAGTACAGGGGGTTCCCTACGAGCAGTACTTC.

The chain recombines TRBV19 with TRBJ2-1; 8 bases are shared with TRBD2. Germline loops: CDR1 LNHDA, CDR2 SQIVND (reference sequence). V was clipped by 10 bases and J by 6 bases; unmatched bases: 11. The CDR3 is 14 amino acids. The CDR3 DNA follows: TGTGCCACCTCACGACCCGGGACTAGCAATGAGCAGTTCTTC. It codes for CATSRPGTSNEQFF. Looking up the rest from reference TRBV19 and TRBJ2-1 gives the full variable domain: DGGITQSPKYLFRKEGQNVTLSCEQNLNHDAMYWYRQDPGQGLRLIYYSQIVNDFQKGDIAEGYSVSREKKESFPLTVTSAQKNPTAFYLCATSRPGTSNEQFFGPGTRLTVL.

The chain employs TRBV7-3 and TRBJ1-1; 9 nucleotides match TRBD1. J lost 11 bases, V lost 5 bases, and 9 bases had no gene match. The CDR3 covers 13 residues. The V gene's germline CDR1 is SGHTA and CDR2 FQGTGA. For the CDR3, the DNA is TGTGCCAGCAGCCGCCAGGGGGACAGGGACGCTTTCTTT. Translating it yields CASSRQGDRDAFF.

This clone was seen a single time. CDR3 residues: CASSPDRGLDYGYTF. The CDR3 bases are TGTGCCAGCAGCCCCGACAGGGGTTTGGACTATGGCTACACCTTC. This chain joins TRBV7-9 and TRBJ1-2; 8 bases match TRBD1. Germline V CDR1 and CDR2: SEHNR, FQNEAQ (reference sequence). CDR3 length: 15 amino acids. J gave up 3 bases and V 5 bases, and 8 bases lay outside the gene matches.

This chain joins TRBV6-5 and TRBJ1-2, with D unclear. This CDR3 is built from 15 residues. V lost 4 bases, J lost 3 bases, and 15 bases lay in between. Germline values: CDR1 MNHEY, CDR2 SVGAGI. CDR3 protein: CASSSTGYRDYGYTF. The DNA of the CDR3 is TGTGCCAGCAGTTCGACGGGTTATAGAGACTATGGCTACACCTTC.

The rearrangement links TRBV18 to TRBJ1-6; D is unclear. The V gene's germline CDR1 is KGHSH and CDR2 LQKENI. The CDR3 is 13 residues long. The V gene lost 4 bases and the J gene lost 8 bases, with 9 bases spanning the gap. CDR3 DNA sequence: TGTGCCAGCTCACAGGAGAGAGATTCACCCCTCCACTTT. It yields the protein CASSQERDSPLHF. Based on the CDR3 plus reference TRBV18 and TRBJ1-6, the full variable domain is NAGVMQNPRHLVRRRGQEARLRCSPMKGHSHVYWYRQLPEEGLKFMVYLQKENIIDESGMPKERFSAEFPKEGPSILRIQQVVRGDSAAYFCASSQERDSPLHFGNGTRLTVT.

This clone has just one count. The gene calls are TRBV7-9 and TRBJ1-1; the D gene is possibly TRBD1 (6 bases). The CDR3 extends over 14 amino acids. V was clipped by 5 bases and J by 0 bases, with 10 bases between them. CDR1 and CDR2 (germline): SEHNR, FQNEAQ (reference sequence). The CDR3 loop is CASSNRVVNTEAFF. For the CDR3, the DNA is TGTGCCAGCAGCAACAGGGTTGTGAACACTGAAGCTTTCTTT.

This rearrangement joins TRBV28 to TRBJ2-1; weak D call: TRBD1 (6 bases). Germline CDR1 reads MDHEN; CDR2 reads SYDVKM. Trimming stripped 4 bases from V and 11 bases from J, with 9 bases between. The CDR3 is 11 amino acids. The CDR3 here is CASSWGPQQFF. CDR3 nucleotide sequence: TGTGCCAGCAGTTGGGGGCCTCAGCAGTTCTTC.